Sequencing of this TCR beta chain was carried out in a study of spatial heterogeneity in lung cancer. Study in general: Detection consistently yielded more beta chains than alpha chains.

As for time point: blood at routine non-recurrence follow-up after resection. Study-wide points: Among blood samples, ubiquitous expanded tumor TCRs appeared more at resection than at follow-up.

One entry per CDR3 protein results from TCRdb running MiXCR on the 5' RACE reads. The sample shows 35,000 to 45,000 distinct CDR3 sequences, around 7.6% of them seen only once. The CDR3 contains 13 residues. Germline lookup yields CDR1 SGHAT and CDR2 FQNNGV. The germline V and J ends were trimmed by 7 bases and 4 bases, with 14 bases remaining between them. At least ten counts were recorded for this clonotype. Its antigen is not known. Specimen: PBMCs, collected at follow-up. The chain couples TRBV11-2 to TRBJ2-7; D gene ambiguous. This sequence was found in a male donor with early-stage non-small cell lung cancer. CDR3 sequence reads: CASTIALGYEQYF. In nucleotides, the CDR3 is TGTGCCAGCACTATTGCTCTTGGATACGAGCAGTACTTC.